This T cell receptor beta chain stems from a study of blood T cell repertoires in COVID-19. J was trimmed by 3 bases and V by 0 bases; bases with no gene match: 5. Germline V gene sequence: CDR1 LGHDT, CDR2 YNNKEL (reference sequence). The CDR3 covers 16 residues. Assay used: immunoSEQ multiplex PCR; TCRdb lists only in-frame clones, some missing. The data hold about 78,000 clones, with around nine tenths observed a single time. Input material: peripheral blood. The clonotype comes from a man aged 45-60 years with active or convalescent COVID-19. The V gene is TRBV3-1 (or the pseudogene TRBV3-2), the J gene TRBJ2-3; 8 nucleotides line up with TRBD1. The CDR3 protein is CASSQEWQGATDTQYF. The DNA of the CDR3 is TGTGCCAGCAGCCAAGAGTGGCAGGGGGCAACAGATACGCAGTATTTT.